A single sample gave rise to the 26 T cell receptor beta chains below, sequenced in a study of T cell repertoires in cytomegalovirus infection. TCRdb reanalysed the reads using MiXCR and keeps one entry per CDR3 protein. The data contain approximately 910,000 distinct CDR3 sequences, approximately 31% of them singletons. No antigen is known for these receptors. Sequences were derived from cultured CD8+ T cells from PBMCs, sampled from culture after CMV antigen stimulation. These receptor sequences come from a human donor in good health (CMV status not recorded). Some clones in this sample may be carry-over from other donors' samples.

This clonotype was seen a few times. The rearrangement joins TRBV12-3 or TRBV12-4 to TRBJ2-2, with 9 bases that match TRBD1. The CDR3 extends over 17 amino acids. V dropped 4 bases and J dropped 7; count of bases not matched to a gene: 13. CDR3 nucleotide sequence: TGTGCCAGCAGTTCTCTGGACAGGGGCCGGCAACACGGGGAGCTGTTTTTT. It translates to CASSSLDRGRQHGELFF.

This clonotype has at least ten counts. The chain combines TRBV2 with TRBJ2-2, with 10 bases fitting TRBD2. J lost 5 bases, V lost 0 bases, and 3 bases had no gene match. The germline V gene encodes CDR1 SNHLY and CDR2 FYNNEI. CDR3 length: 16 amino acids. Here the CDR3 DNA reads TGTGCCAGCAGTGAAGCTAGCGGGGGGTGGACCGGGGAGCTGTTTTTT. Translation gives CASSEASGGWTGELFF.

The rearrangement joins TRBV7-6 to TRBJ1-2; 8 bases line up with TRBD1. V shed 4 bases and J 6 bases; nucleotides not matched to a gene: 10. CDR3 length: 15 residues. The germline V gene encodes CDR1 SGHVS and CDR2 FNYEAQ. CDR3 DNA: TGTGCCAGCAGCTCCGCCCGGACAGGGATAGATGGCTACACCTTC. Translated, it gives CASSSARTGIDGYTF.

CDR3 loop: CSVERRGLVGELFF. Here the CDR3 DNA reads TGCAGCGTTGAACGCAGGGGGCTTGTAGGGGAGCTGTTTTTT. The V gene is TRBV29-1, the J gene TRBJ2-2, with 8 bases aligning to TRBD1. The CDR3 covers 14 residues. The germline CDR1 and CDR2 sequences are SQVTM and ANQGSEA. V dropped 2 bases and J dropped 8; count of bases not matched to a gene: 7.

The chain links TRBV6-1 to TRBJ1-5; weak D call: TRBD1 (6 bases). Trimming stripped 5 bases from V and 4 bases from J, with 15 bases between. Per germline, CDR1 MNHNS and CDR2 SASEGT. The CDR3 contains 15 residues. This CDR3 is CASSTSQGGNQPQHF. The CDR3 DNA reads TGTGCCAGCAGTACCTCACAGGGTGGAAATCAGCCCCAGCATTTT.

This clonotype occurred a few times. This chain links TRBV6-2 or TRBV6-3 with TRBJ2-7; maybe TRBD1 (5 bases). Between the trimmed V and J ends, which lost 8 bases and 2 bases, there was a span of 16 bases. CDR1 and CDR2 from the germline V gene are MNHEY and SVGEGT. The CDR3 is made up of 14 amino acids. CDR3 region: CASSRGRVPYEQYF. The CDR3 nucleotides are TGTGCCAGCTCAAGAGGCAGGGTCCCCTACGAGCAGTACTTC.

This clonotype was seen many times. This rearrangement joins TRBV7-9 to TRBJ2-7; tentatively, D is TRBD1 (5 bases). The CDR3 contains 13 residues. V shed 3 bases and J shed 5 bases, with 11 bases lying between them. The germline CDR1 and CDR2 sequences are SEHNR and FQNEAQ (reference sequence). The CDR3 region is CASSFPGIDEQYV. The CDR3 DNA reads TGTGCCAGCAGCTTTCCAGGGATTGACGAGCAGTACGTC.

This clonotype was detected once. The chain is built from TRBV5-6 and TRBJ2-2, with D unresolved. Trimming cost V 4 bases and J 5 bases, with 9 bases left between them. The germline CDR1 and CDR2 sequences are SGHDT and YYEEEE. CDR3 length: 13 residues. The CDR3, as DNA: TGTGCCAGCAGCCCCATTGGGACCGGGGAGCTGTTTTTT. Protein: CASSPIGTGELFF. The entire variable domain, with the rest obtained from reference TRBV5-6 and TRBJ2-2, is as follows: DAGVTQSPTHLIKTRGQQVTLRCSPKSGHDTVSWYQQALGQGPQFIFQYYEEEERQRGNFPDRFSGHQFPNYSSELNVNALLLGDSALYLCASSPIGTGELFFGEGSRLTVL.

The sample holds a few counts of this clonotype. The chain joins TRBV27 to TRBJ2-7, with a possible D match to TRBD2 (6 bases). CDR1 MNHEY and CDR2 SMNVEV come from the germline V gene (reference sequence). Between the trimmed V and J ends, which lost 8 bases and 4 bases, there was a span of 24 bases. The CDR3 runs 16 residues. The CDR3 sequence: CASSSWVSAGTYEQYF. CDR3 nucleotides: TGTGCCAGCTCATCTTGGGTATCAGCGGGCACATACGAGCAGTACTTC.

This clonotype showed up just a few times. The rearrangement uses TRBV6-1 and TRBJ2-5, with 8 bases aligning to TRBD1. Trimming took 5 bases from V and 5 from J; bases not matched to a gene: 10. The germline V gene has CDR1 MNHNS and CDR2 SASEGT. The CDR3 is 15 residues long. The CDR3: CASSPDGQGLETQYF. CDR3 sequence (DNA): TGTGCCAGCAGTCCCGACGGACAGGGATTGGAGACCCAGTACTTC.

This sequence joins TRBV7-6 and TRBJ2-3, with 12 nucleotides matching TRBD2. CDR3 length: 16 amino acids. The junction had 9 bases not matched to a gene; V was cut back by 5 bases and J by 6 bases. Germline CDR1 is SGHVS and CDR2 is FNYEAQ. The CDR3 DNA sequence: TGTGCCAGCAGCATCGCTAGCGGGGGGGCGGGGGATACGCAGTATTTT. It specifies CASSIASGGAGDTQYF.

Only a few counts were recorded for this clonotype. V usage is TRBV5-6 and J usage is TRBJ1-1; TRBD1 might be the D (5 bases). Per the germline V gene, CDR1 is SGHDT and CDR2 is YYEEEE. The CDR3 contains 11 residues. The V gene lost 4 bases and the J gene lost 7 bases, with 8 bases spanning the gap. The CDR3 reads CASSTTVEAFF. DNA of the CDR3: TGTGCCAGCAGCACGACAGTTGAAGCTTTCTTT.

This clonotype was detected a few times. The CDR3 nucleotides read TGTGCCAGCAGCTCAGAGGGATCCCCCCTATACGAGCAGTACGTC. This encodes CASSSEGSPLYEQYV. This chain links TRBV7-2 with TRBJ2-7, with D possibly matching TRBD2 (5 bases). CDR1 and CDR2 (germline): SGHTA, FQGNSA. Trimming shortened V by 4 bases and J by 4 bases, and 17 bases separated the two germline ends. The CDR3 covers 15 residues.

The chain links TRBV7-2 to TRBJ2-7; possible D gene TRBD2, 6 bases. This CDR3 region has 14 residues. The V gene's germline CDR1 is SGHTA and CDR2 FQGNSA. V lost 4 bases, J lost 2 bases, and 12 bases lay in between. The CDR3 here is CASSSGPGAYEQYV. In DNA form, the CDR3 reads TGTGCCAGCAGCTCGGGACCGGGAGCCTACGAGCAGTACGTC.

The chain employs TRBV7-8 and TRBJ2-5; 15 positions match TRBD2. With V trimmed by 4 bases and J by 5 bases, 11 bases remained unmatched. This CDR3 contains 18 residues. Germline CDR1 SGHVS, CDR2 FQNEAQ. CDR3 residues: CASSSNLGLAGGWETQYF. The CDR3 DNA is TGTGCCAGCAGCTCGAACCTCGGACTAGCGGGGGGGTGGGAGACCCAGTACTTC.

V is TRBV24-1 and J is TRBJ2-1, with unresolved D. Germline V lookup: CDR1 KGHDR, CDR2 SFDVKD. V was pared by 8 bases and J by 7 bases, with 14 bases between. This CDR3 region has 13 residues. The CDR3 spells CATTPPGRNEQFF. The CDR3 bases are TGTGCCACCACCCCCCCCGGACGTAATGAGCAGTTCTTC.

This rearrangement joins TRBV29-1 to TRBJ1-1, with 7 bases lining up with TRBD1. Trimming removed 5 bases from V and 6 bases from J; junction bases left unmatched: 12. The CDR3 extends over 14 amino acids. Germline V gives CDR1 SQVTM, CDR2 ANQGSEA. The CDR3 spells CSVLQGSGFPEAFF. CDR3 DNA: TGCAGCGTTTTACAGGGGTCCGGATTCCCTGAAGCTTTCTTT.

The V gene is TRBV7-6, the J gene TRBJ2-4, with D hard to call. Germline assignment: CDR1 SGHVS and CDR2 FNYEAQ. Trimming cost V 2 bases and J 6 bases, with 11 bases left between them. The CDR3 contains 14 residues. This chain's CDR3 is CASSLIPLGNIQYF. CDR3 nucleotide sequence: TGTGCCAGCAGCTTAATACCCCTAGGAAACATTCAGTACTTC.

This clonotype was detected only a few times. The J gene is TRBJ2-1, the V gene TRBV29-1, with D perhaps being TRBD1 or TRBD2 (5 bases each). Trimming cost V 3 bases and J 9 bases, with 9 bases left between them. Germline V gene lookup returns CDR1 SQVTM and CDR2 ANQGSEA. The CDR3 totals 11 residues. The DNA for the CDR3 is TGCAGCGTTGAGAGGGGCGGTGAGCAGTTCTTC. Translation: CSVERGGEQFF.

CDR3 amino acids: CASSYTHDSNQPQHF. CDR3 coding DNA: TGTGCCAGCAGTTATACCCACGATAGCAATCAGCCCCAGCATTTT. V and J are TRBV6-5 and TRBJ1-5; D not resolved. The CDR3 is made up of 15 amino acids. Trimming left V 3 bases short and J 0 bases short, with 9 bases between. CDR1 and CDR2 (germline): MNHEY, SVGAGI.

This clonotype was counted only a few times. The CDR3 here is CASSLGSGGAPPDTQYF. The DNA of the CDR3 is TGTGCCAGCAGCTTAGGTAGCGGGGGGGCCCCGCCAGATACGCAGTATTTT. The chain uses TRBV11-2 and TRBJ2-3; TRBD2 aligns across 11 bases. Trimming cost V 1 base and J 4 bases; bases outside gene matches: 7. The CDR3 consists of 17 residues. Germline CDR1 reads SGHAT; CDR2 reads FQNNGV.

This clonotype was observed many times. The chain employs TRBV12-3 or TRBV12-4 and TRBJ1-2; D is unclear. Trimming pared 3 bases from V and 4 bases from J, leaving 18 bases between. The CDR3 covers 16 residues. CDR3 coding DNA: TGTGCCAGCAGTTTCCAGCTGTGGAGCCCGCGCTATGGCTACACCTTC. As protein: CASSFQLWSPRYGYTF.

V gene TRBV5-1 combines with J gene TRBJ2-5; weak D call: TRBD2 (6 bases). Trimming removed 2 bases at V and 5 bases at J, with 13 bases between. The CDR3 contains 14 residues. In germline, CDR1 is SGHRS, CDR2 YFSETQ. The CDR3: CASSFGPAGETQYF. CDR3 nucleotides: TGCGCCAGCAGCTTTGGTCCGGCGGGGGAGACCCAGTACTTC.

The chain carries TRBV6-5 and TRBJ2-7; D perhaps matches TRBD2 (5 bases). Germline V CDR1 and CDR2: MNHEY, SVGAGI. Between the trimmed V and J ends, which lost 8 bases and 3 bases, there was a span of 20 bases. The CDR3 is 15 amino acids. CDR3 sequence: CASRLSEVPNYEQYF. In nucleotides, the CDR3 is TGTGCCAGCCGCCTATCGGAGGTCCCTAACTACGAGCAGTACTTC.

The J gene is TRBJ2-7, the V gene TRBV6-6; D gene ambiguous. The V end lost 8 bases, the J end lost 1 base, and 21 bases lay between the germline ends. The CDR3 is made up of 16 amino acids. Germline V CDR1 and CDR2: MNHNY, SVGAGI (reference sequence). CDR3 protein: CASAFSRKPNSYEQYF. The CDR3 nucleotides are TGTGCCAGCGCGTTCTCTCGAAAACCGAATTCCTACGAGCAGTACTTC.

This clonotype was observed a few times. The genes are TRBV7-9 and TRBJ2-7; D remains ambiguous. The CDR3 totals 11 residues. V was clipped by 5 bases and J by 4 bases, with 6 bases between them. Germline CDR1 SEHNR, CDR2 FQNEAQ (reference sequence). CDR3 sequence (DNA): TGTGCCAGCAGCACCTCATACGAGCAGTACGTC. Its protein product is CASSTSYEQYV.